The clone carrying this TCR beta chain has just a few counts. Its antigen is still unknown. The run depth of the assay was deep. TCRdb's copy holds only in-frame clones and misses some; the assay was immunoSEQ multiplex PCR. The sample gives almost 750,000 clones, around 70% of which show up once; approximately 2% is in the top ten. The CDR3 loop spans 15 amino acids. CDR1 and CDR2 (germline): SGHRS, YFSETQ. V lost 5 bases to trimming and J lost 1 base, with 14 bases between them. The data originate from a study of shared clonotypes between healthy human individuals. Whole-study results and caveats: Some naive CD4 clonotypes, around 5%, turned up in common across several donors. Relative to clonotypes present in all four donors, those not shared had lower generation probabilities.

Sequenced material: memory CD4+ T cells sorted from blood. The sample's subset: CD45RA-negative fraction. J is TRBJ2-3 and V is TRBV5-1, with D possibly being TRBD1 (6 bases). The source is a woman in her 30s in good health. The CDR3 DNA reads TGCGCCAGCAGTTCCGGCAGGGGAGGCACAGATACGCAGTATTTT. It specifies CASSSGRGGTDTQYF.